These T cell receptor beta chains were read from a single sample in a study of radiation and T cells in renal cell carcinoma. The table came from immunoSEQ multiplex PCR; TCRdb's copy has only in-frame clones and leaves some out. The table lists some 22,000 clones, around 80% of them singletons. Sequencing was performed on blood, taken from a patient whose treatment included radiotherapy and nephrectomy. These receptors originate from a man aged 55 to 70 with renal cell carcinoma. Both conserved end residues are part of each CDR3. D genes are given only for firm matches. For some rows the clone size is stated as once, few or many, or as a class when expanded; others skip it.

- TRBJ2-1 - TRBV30 CAWSVLDEQFF TGTGCCTGGAGTGTACTTGATGAGCAGTTCTTC
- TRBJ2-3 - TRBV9 CASSTQRTGNWDTQYF TGTGCCAGCAGCACTCAGAGGACGGGGAATTGGGATACGCAGTATTTT
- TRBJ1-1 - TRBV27 CASAVAGWTEAFF TGTGCCAGCGCGGTCGCGGGGTGGACTGAAGCTTTCTTT
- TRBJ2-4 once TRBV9 CASSATVGSHIQYF TGTGCCAGCAGCGCAACCGTAGGGTCCCACATTCAGTACTTC
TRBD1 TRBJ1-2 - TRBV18 CASSPIPADRGLGGYTF TGTGCCAGCTCACCCATACCCGCGGACAGGGGGCTGGGTGGCTACACCTTC
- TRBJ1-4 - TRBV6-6 CASSYYGGTNEKLFF TGTGCCAGCAGTTACTACGGAGGTACTAATGAAAAACTGTTTTTT
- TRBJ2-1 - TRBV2 CASRYQGTVGNEQFF TGTGCCAGCAGGTACCAGGGGACGGTAGGCAATGAGCAGTTCTTC
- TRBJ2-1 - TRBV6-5 CASESRGSDEQFF TGTGCCAGCGAGTCCCGGGGGTCGGATGAGCAGTTCTTC
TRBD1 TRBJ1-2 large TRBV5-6 CASSMGPGQTFINYGYTF TGTGCCAGCAGCATGGGGCCGGGACAGACTTTTATTAACTATGGCTACACCTTC
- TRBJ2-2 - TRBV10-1 CASSVVPTGELFF TGCGCCAGCAGTGTCGTACCCACCGGGGAGCTGTTTTTT
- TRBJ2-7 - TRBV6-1 CASSVPPAGQYEQYF TGTGCCAGCAGTGTCCCGCCTGCGGGTCAATACGAGCAGTACTTC
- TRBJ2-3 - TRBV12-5 CASGLTGTTDTQYF TGTGCTAGTGGTTTGACTGGAACCACAGATACGCAGTATTTT
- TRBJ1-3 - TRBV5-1 CASSITGIGNTIYF TGCGCCAGCAGCATCACAGGGATTGGAAACACCATATATTTT
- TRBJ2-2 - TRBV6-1 CASSTGHLTGELFF TGTGCCAGCAGCACGGGACACCTCACCGGGGAGCTGTTTTTT
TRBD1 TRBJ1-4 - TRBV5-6 CASSFEGAPSTNEKLFF TGTGCCAGCAGCTTTGAGGGGGCTCCCTCAACTAATGAAAAACTGTTTTTT
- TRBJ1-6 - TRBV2 CASKGQVNSPLHF TGTGCCAGCAAGGGACAAGTAAATTCACCCCTCCACTTT
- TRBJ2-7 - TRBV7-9 CASSVGTNLYEQYF TGTGCCAGCAGCGTCGGGACAAATCTCTACGAGCAGTACTTC
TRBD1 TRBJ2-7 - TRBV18 CASSPQDRGITYEQYF TGTGCCAGCTCACCACAGGACAGGGGCATAACCTACGAGCAGTACTTC
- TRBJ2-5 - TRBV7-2 CASSLAGTQETQYF TGTGCCAGCAGCCTGGCCGGGACGCAAGAGACCCAGTACTTC
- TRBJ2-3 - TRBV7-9 CASSARAILTSTDTQYF TGTGCCAGCAGCGCAAGAGCGATCCTAACTAGCACAGATACGCAGTATTTT
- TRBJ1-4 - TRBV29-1 CSGRNPNEKLFF TGCAGCGGGAGGAACCCCAATGAAAAACTGTTTTTT
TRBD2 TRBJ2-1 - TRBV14 CASSQLAGGYNEQFF TGTGCCAGCAGCCAACTAGCGGGAGGCTACAATGAGCAGTTCTTC